Listed here are 16 T cell receptor beta chains from one sample, sequenced in a study of blood T cells in healthy people across ages. Next came a second PCR, run for roughly 6 to 11 cycles, which used a sample-barcoded 5' primer along with a J-beta primer mix. MiXCR, run by TCRdb on the 5' RACE reads, gives a single entry per CDR3 protein. The data hold about 830,000 distinct CDR3 sequences, with 55% to 65% observed a single time. Sequencing was done on a sample of blood. The source of these receptors is a man younger than 40 in good health.

The CDR3 nucleotides read TGCAGCGTTGCCAGGGACTATGGCTACACCTTC. It translates to CSVARDYGYTF. V gene TRBV29-1 combines with J gene TRBJ1-2, with a weak D call TRBD1 (5 bases). The CDR3 is 11 residues long. V was cut by 4 bases and J by 3 bases, with 6 bases left in between. Germline V lookup: CDR1 SQVTM, CDR2 ANQGSEA.

The chain has TRBV10-3 and TRBJ2-3, with 9 bases lining up with TRBD2. In germline, CDR1 is ENHRY, CDR2 SYGVKD. The CDR3 covers 17 residues. The ends lost 7 bases at V and 3 bases at J; junction bases unmatched: 14. Written as DNA, the CDR3 is TGTGCCATCATCTTCACCGGGACTAGCAAAGCAACAGATACGCAGTATTTT. It specifies CAIIFTGTSKATDTQYF.

This clonotype was recorded once. V usage is TRBV2 and J usage is TRBJ2-6; 8 nucleotides agree with TRBD2. Per the germline V gene, CDR1 is SNHLY and CDR2 is FYNNEI. V lost 0 bases and J lost 2; bases outside the gene matches: 9. The CDR3 consists of 19 residues. The CDR3 DNA reads TGTGCCAGCAGTGAAGCCGACCCCGGGAGGGCAACTGGGGCCAACGTCCTGACTTTC. The encoded protein is CASSEADPGRATGANVLTF. The full variable domain, rest sourced from reference TRBV2 and TRBJ2-6, is EPEVTQTPSHQVTQMGQEVILRCVPISNHLYFYWYRQILGQKVEFLVSFYNNEISEKSEIFDDQFSVERPDGSNFTLKIRSTKLEDSAMYFCASSEADPGRATGANVLTFGAGSRLTVL.

The chain uses TRBV7-3 and TRBJ2-3; no clear D. Germline CDR1 reads SGHTA; CDR2 reads FQGTGA. Trimming stripped 2 bases from V and 0 bases from J, with 12 bases between. The CDR3 is 16 residues long. This CDR3 reads CASSLLGSASTDTQYF. The CDR3 region has the DNA TGTGCCAGCAGCTTATTGGGATCAGCGAGCACAGATACGCAGTATTTT.

This clonotype was found once. The chain employs TRBV4-2 and TRBJ2-1, with D possibly being TRBD2 (5 bases). The CDR3 totals 16 residues. Germline V lookup: CDR1 LGHNA, CDR2 YNFKEQ. The V gene lost 4 bases and the J gene lost 6 bases, with 19 bases spanning the gap. This CDR3 is CASSLTYVKRSNEQFF. The DNA for the CDR3 is TGTGCCAGCAGCCTAACCTATGTAAAGCGGTCCAATGAGCAGTTCTTC.

This clonotype was counted a single time. With a much larger clone just one base away, this may be a read error. The chain combines TRBV6-5 with TRBJ2-7; 9 nucleotides agree with TRBD2. The J call could be wrong; TRBJ2-1 is a better fit for the DNA end. The CDR3 covers 17 residues. Per germline, CDR1 MNHEY and CDR2 SVGAGI. The CDR3: CASSSSSRGGKYNEQFF. CDR3 coding DNA: TGTGCCAGCAGTTCCTCTTCGCGGGGGGGCAAATACAATGAGCAGTTCTTC.

This clonotype was counted ten times or more. CDR3 amino acids: CSARDPQGAIVGGYTF. For the CDR3, the DNA is TGCAGTGCTAGAGACCCGCAGGGGGCCATCGTCGGTGGCTACACCTTC. This chain uses TRBV20-1 with TRBJ1-2; 8 bases line up with TRBD1. V lost 0 bases to trimming and J lost 7 bases; unmatched junction nucleotides: 13. The CDR3 loop spans 16 amino acids. Germline V gives CDR1 DFQATT, CDR2 SNEGSKA (reference sequence).

The chain employs TRBV9 and TRBJ1-6; D might be TRBD1 (5 bases). This CDR3 has 16 residues. In germline, CDR1 is SGDLS, CDR2 YYNGEE. Trimming stripped 0 bases from V and 7 bases from J, with 14 bases between. The CDR3 region is CASSVGGDPQNSPLHF. For the CDR3, the DNA is TGTGCCAGCAGCGTAGGAGGGGACCCTCAAAATTCACCCCTCCACTTT.

The chain recombines TRBV20-1 with TRBJ2-5; TRBD2 matches at 11 bases. The V and J ends lost 3 bases and 5 bases, in that order; junction bases with no gene match: 5. The CDR3 runs to 14 residues. CDR1 DFQATT and CDR2 SNEGSKA come from the germline V gene (reference sequence). The CDR3 nucleotides read TGCAGTGCTAGGCCGACTAGCGGGGTTGAGACCCAGTACTTC. It specifies CSARPTSGVETQYF.

This clonotype came up a few times. This chain joins TRBV28 and TRBJ2-7, with D maybe TRBD1 (5 bases). CDR1 is MDHEN, CDR2 SYDVKM, per germline. The CDR3 spans 14 residues. Trimming pared 4 bases from V and 3 bases from J, leaving 13 bases between. CDR3 coding DNA: TGTGCCAGCAGTTCGAATGACAGAGTCTACGAGCAGTACTTC. It is translated as CASSSNDRVYEQYF.

This clonotype was found a few times. The J gene is TRBJ2-7, the V gene TRBV7-9; D gene unclear. The CDR3 length is 13 residues. Trimming left V 1 base short and J 2 bases short, with 6 bases between. Germline loops: CDR1 SEHNR, CDR2 FQNEAQ (reference sequence). Written as DNA, the CDR3 is TGTGCCAGCAGCTTAGGGGAAACCTACGAGCAGTACTTC. Its protein product is CASSLGETYEQYF.

The chain links TRBV4-3 to TRBJ2-7; D not certain. V lost 0 bases and J lost 5, with 11 bases in between. Germline V lookup: CDR1 LGHNA, CDR2 YSLEER. CDR3 length equals 14 residues. The CDR3 nucleotides are TGCGCCAGCAGCCAAGATGGCCCTGACAACGAGCAGTACTTC. It encodes CASSQDGPDNEQYF.

The V call is TRBV12-3 or TRBV12-4, the J call TRBJ2-4; D is perhaps TRBD1 or TRBD2 (5 bases each). With the DNA end fitting TRBJ2-5 better, the J assignment may be wrong. The CDR3 length is 14 residues. Here the CDR3 reads CASSQRGGQETQYF. Written as DNA, the CDR3 is TGTGCCAGCAGCCAACGTGGGGGTCAAGAGACCCAGTACTTC.

Concerning this clonotype itself: At one end the junction does not follow the germline gene, possibly because of a read error. The chain is built from TRBV7-7 and TRBJ2-7; TRBD2 matches at 8 bases. The CDR3 loop spans 17 amino acids. Germline V lookup: CDR1 SSHAT, CDR2 FNYEAQ (reference sequence). CDR3 nucleotides: TGTGCTAGCAGCTTACGGGGTGAGCGGGGGAGCTACTACGAGCAGTACTTC. Translating it yields CASSLRGERGSYYEQYF.

The chain is built from TRBV6-1 and TRBJ2-3; a possible D gene is TRBD2 (5 bases). This CDR3 is built from 15 residues. Germline V gene sequence: CDR1 MNHNS, CDR2 SASEGT. V gave up 4 bases and J gave up 2 bases, with 13 bases separating them. CDR3 coding DNA: TGTGCCAGCAGTGGCTCCAGGAGGACCACAGATACGCAGTATTTT. Translating gives CASSGSRRTTDTQYF.

This clonotype was seen only a few times. The rearrangement joins TRBV9 to TRBJ1-2; TRBD1 matches at 8 bases. Germline CDR1 SGDLS, CDR2 YYNGEE. This CDR3 is built from 16 residues. The trim removed 2 bases at V and 4 bases at J, leaving 10 bases unmatched. The CDR3 loop is CASSVDLRDRTYGYTF. CDR3 DNA: TGTGCCAGCAGCGTGGACCTAAGGGACAGGACCTATGGCTACACCTTC.